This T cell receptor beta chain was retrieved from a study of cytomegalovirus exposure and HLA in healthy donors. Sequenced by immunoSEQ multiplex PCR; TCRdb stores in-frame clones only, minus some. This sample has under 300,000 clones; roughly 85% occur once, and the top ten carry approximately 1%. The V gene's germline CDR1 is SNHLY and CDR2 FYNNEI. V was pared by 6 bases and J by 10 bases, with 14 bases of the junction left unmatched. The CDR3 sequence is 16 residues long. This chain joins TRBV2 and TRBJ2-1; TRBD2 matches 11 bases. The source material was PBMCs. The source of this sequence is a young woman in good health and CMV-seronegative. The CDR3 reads CASRSPGLAERREQFF. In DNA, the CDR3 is TGTGCCAGCAGGAGCCCGGGACTAGCGGAACGGAGAGAGCAGTTCTTC. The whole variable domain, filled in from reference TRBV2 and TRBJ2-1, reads EPEVTQTPSHQVTQMGQEVILRCVPISNHLYFYWYRQILGQKVEFLVSFYNNEISEKSEIFDDQFSVERPDGSNFTLKIRSTKLEDSAMYFCASRSPGLAERREQFFGPGTRLTVL.